Reported below is one T cell receptor beta chain. What it recognizes is unknown. V was cut by 6 bases and J by 6 bases, with 18 bases left in between. The CDR3 contains 15 residues. Germline CDR1 is MNHEY and CDR2 is SVGAGI. These data originate in a study of cytomegalovirus exposure and HLA in healthy donors. Whole-study findings and limits: Across donors, sequencing depth was assumed by presence/absence analyses to be roughly uniform. Rarity marked most TCR sequences, yet some public TCRs occurred in many donors. CMV serostatus was the sole immune exposure data available.

PCR involved 60 Vbeta and 13 Jbeta primers. Sequencing was performed with immunoSEQ multiplex PCR; in TCRdb, only in-frame clones are kept and a portion is missing. The sample lists tens of thousands of clones, around 70% seen once, with roughly 6.2% in the top ten. This chain links TRBV6-5 with TRBJ1-5; D call uncertain. The sequence came from a woman aged 45-59 years in good health and CMV-seropositive. Source material: PBMCs. CDR3 residues: CASRSGNGDFQPQHF. CDR3 DNA sequence: TGTGCCAGCAGGTCGGGCAACGGGGATTTTCAGCCCCAGCATTTT.